This entry features one T cell receptor (beta chain) sequence. Its target is not known. This entry belongs to a study of cytomegalovirus exposure and HLA in healthy donors. The study, taken as a whole, reports: The study labeled fewer than 200 TCR beta chains cytomegalovirus-associated. Within an earlier analysis, most TCR beta V segments proved productive either about 87% or about 30% of the time.

Use of 60 Vbeta and 13 Jbeta primers characterized the PCR. TCRdb keeps only in-frame clones here, not all; method: immunoSEQ multiplex PCR. The repertoire holds about 180,000 clones, with roughly three quarters as singletons. This CDR3 has 14 amino acids. Trimming cost V 3 bases and J 4 bases, with 14 bases left between them. The germline V gene has CDR1 SGHDT and CDR2 YYEEEE. Sequenced input: PBMCs. The chain couples TRBV5-6 to TRBJ2-7, with D possibly matching TRBD2 (7 bases). The sequence was collected from a woman aged 25-40 years in good health and CMV-seropositive. The CDR3, as DNA: TGTGCCAGCAGCTCGGGGGGCAGGGATTACGAGCAGTACTTC. It translates to CASSSGGRDYEQYF.